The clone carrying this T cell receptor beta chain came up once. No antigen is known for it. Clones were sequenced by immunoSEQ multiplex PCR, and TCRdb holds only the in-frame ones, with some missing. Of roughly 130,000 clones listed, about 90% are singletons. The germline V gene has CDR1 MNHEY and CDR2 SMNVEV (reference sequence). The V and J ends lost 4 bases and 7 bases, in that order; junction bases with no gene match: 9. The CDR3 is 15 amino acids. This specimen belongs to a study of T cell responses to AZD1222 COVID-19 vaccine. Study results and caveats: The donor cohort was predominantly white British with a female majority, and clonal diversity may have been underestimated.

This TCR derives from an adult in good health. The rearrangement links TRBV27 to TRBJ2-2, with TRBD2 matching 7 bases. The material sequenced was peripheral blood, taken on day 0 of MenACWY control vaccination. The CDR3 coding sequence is TGTGCCAGCAGTTCCCAAGCGGGGATCGGCGGGGAGCTGTTTTTT. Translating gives CASSSQAGIGGELFF.